This T cell receptor beta chain emerged from a study of blood T cell repertoires in COVID-19. Measured with immunoSEQ multiplex PCR; TCRdb has only the in-frame clones, and not every one. The sample includes 70,000 or so clones, around 84% of them seen just once. V lost 1 base to trimming and J lost 7 bases; unmatched junction nucleotides: 1. The CDR3 sequence is 13 residues long. Per germline, CDR1 KGHSH and CDR2 LQKENI. The source material was peripheral blood. The chain recombines TRBV18 with TRBJ1-2, with 9 nucleotides matching TRBD1. The receptor comes from a man in his 70s with active or convalescent COVID-19. The CDR3 protein is CASSPRDRAGYTF. As DNA, the CDR3 is TGTGCCAGCTCACCACGGGACAGGGCTGGCTACACCTTC.